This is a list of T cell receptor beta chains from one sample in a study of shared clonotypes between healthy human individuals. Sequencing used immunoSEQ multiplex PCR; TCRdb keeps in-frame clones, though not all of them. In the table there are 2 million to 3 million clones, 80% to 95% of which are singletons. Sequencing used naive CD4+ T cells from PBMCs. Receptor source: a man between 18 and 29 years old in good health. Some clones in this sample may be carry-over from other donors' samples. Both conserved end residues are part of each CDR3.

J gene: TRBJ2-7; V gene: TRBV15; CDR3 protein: CATSRLPGGLAYEQYF
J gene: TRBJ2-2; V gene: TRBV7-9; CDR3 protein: CASSFVPLRFRGELFF
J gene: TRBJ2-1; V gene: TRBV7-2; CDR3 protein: CASSLVGLNNEQFF
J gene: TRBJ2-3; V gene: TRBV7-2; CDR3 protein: CASSLQLAGGADTQYF
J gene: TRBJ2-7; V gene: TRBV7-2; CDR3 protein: CASSLFSSGTGGVLYF
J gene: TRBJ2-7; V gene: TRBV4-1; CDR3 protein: CASSQEAVPAWEQYF
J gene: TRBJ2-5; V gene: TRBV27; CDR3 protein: CASSRLAGWKQETQYF
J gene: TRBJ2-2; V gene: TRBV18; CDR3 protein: CASSPRPQGAGVKVPNTGELFF
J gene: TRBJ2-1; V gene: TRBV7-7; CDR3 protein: CASSLDGGYEQFF
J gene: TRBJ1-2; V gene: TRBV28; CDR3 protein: CATRLAQENYGYTF
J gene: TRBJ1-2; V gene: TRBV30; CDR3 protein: CAWTLFDRFYGYTF
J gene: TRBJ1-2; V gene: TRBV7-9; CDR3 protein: CASSSGGNYGYTF
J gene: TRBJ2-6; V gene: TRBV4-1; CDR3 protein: CASSQDKGRGVAGANVLTF
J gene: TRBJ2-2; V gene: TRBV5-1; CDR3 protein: CASSFIEGNTGELFF
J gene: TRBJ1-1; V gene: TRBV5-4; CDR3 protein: CASSLQGAEAFF
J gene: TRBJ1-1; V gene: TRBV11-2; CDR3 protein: CASSLDPGMIGAFF
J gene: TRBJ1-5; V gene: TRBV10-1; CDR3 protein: CASRSVLDDSNHQPQHF
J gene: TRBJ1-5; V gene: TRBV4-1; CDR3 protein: CASGPRVLQPQHF
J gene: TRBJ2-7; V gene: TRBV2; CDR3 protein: CASTSDLPGGEQYF
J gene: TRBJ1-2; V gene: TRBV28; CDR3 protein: CASRVGVAGYTF
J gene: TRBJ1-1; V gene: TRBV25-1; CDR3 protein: CASRGGGGPLGGTEAFF
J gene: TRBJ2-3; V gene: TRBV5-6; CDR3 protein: CASSKRPWGADTQYF
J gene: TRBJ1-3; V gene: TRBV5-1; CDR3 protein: CASSLASQTSGNTIYF
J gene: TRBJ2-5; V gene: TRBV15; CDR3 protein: CATSRAGDLKTQYF
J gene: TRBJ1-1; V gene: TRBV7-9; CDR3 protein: CASSFSGNTEAFF
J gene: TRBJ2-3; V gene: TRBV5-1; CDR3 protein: CASSQERFTDTQYF
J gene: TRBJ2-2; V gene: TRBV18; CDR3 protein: CASSPTQADTGELFF
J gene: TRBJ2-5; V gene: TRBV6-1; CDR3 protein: CASRLTGAQETQYF
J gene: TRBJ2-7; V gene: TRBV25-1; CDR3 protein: CASSVSGSSYEQYF
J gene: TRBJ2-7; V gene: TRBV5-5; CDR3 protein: CASSPITTTYEQYF
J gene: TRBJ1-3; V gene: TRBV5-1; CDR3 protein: CASSFLSGDGNTIYF
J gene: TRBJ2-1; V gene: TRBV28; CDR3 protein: CASSLRAGGGRNEQFF
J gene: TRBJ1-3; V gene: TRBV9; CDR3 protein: CASSEFLSGNTIYF
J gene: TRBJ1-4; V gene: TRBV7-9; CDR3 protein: CASRASATNEKLFF
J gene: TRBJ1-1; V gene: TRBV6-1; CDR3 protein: CASRTDRGDAFF
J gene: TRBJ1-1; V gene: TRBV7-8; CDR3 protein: CASSLAGALEAFF
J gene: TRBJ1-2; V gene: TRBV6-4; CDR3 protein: CASSVARNYGYTF
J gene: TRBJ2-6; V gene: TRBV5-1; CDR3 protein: CASSLVDRSSSSGANVLTF
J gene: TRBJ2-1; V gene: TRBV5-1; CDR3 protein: CASSRDYLEVEQFF
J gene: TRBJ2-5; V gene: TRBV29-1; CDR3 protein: CSVGGRARETQYF
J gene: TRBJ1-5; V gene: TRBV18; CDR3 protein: CASSPGSSNQPQHF
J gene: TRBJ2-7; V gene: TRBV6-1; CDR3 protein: CAISRSGTEKNEQYF
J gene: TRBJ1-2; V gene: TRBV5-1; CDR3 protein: CASSRDTSYGYTF
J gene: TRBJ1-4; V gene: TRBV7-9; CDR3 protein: CASSVRVGGGGEKLFF
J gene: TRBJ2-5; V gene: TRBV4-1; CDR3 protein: CASRDPSGRAYETQYF
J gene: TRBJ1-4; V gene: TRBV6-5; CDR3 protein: CASHRGPWEKLFF
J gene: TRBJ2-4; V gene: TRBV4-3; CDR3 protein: CASSQDPPTIPGWGDIQYF
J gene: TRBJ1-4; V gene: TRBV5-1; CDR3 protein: CASSFDLGREKLFF
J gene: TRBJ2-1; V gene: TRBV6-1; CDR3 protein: CASSRRVLIDEQFF
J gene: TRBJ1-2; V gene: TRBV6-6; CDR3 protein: CASSSGTGENGYTF
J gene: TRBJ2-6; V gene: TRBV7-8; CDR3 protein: CASSFFQGVSGANVLTF